This is a list of T cell receptor beta chains from one sample in a study of T cell responses to AZD1222 COVID-19 vaccine. Assay: immunoSEQ multiplex PCR; the TCRdb copy retains only in-frame clones and omits some. Of roughly 53,000 clones detected, around 84% appear once; the ten largest clones hold 27%. The specimen was peripheral blood, collected on day 0 of AZD1222 vaccination. Receptor source: an adult in good health. The CDR3 runs from the conserved cysteine through the conserved F or W. D genes are given only for firm matches. Size is omitted from some rows. Given values are once, few, many or a class for expanded clones.

>-|15|TRBJ1-6|-|TRBV19
TGTGCCAGTAGTATAGCTGCGGAGCCCCCTTCACCCCTCCACTTT
CASSIAAEPPSPLHF
>TRBD2|18|TRBJ2-7|-|TRBV18
TGTGCCAGCTCACTAACCAACCCTCTAGCGGGAGGGACCTACGAGCAGTACTTC
CASSLTNPLAGGTYEQYF
>TRBD2|14|TRBJ2-7|once|TRBV6-5
TGTGCCAGCAGTAAGGGACTAGTCTCGCACGAGCAGTACTTC
CASSKGLVSHEQYF
>TRBD1|13|TRBJ1-2|-|TRBV28
TGTGCCAGCAGTTGGGGGACAGAGTATGGCTACACCTTC
CASSWGTEYGYTF
>TRBD1|14|TRBJ1-6|-|TRBV18
TGTGCCAGCTCACCCCGGACAGGGGATTCACCCCTCCACTTT
CASSPRTGDSPLHF
>-|14|TRBJ2-3|-|TRBV3-1/TRBV3-2
TGTGCCAGCAGCCAAGAACTAGGGTGGGATACGCAGTATTTT
CASSQELGWDTQYF
>-|15|TRBJ2-5|-|TRBV5-5
TGTGCCAGCAGCTTTCTCCTTGGGGGAGCAGAGACCCAGTACTTC
CASSFLLGGAETQYF
>-|15|TRBJ1-5|-|TRBV4-2
TGTGCCAGCAGCCAAGGACGAAGAAGCAATCAGCCCCAGCATTTT
CASSQGRRSNQPQHF
>-|13|TRBJ1-4|once|TRBV30
TGTGCCTGGAGTGAAAGGGCCAATGAAAAACTGTTTTTT
CAWSERANEKLFF
>-|14|TRBJ2-1|once|TRBV11-3
TGTGCCAGCAGCTTAGCTACGGACGTGGGTGAGCAGTTCTTC
CASSLATDVGEQFF
>-|15|TRBJ2-3|-|TRBV27
TGTGCCAGCAGCTCTCCACGACAGATTACAGATACGCAGTATTTT
CASSSPRQITDTQYF
>-|15|TRBJ2-3|once|TRBV28
TGTGCCAGCAGTTCTGCGGGATTAAGCACAGATACGCAGTATTTT
CASSSAGLSTDTQYF
>-|14|TRBJ1-1|-|TRBV19
TGTGCCAGTACCCCTAGGTTGGGGGGCACTGAAGCTTTCTTT
CASTPRLGGTEAFF
>TRBD1|16|TRBJ1-3|-|TRBV19
TGTGCCAGTAGTCTGGACAGGCGAAGCTCTGGAAACACCATATATTTT
CASSLDRRSSGNTIYF
>TRBD1|13|TRBJ2-7|-|TRBV11-2
TGTGCCAGCCGTGGGACAGACACCTACGAGCAGTACTTC
CASRGTDTYEQYF
>TRBD1|15|TRBJ1-2|-|TRBV11-3
TGTGCCAGCAGCCCGGTGGGACAGGGGGCACGTGGCTACACCTTC
CASSPVGQGARGYTF
>TRBD1|16|TRBJ1-2|-|TRBV10-3
TGTGCCATCAGTGGGACTTCCGGGACAGGGTATGAGGGCTACACCTTC
CAISGTSGTGYEGYTF
>TRBD2|15|TRBJ2-2|-|TRBV7-2
TGTGCCAGCAGCTTATATAGCGGGGGGACCGGGGAGCTGTTTTTT
CASSLYSGGTGELFF
>-|11|TRBJ2-7|-|TRBV28
TGTGCCACCTTCACCCCACGCGAGCAGTACTTC
CATFTPREQYF
>-|11|TRBJ2-3|once|TRBV20-1
TGCAGTGCCAGCGGGCCAGATACGCAGTATTTT
CSASGPDTQYF
>-|14|TRBJ2-7|hyperexpanded|TRBV6-5
TGTGCCAGCAGCTCCGGACTCGTACGGCTCGAGCAGTACTTC
CASSSGLVRLEQYF
>-|14|TRBJ2-1|-|TRBV2
TGTGCCAGCAGTCTGGACACCGGAGGGAATGAGCAGTTCTTC
CASSLDTGGNEQFF
>TRBD1|15|TRBJ1-1|-|TRBV30
TGTGCCTGGAGTGGTTGGACAGGGAGGGACACTGAAGCTTTCTTT
CAWSGWTGRDTEAFF
>TRBD1|14|TRBJ1-2|-|TRBV4-2
TGTGCCAGCAGCCCGACAGGGGGCTACTATGGCTACACCTTC
CASSPTGGYYGYTF
>-|14|TRBJ1-3|once|TRBV5-5
TGTGCCAGCAGACAGGGTCACTCTGGAAACACCATATATTTT
CASRQGHSGNTIYF
>-|13|TRBJ1-5|-|TRBV10-3
TGTGCCATCAGTGAGTCACGGGATCAGCCCCAGCATTTT
CAISESRDQPQHF
>-|14|TRBJ2-7|once|TRBV14
TGTGCCAGCAGCCAAGACCGGATCCATTACGAGCAGTACTTC
CASSQDRIHYEQYF
>-|14|TRBJ2-5|-|TRBV19
TGTGCCAGTAGTTGGGGGGGCTTCCAAGAGACCCAGTACTTC
CASSWGGFQETQYF
>-|14|TRBJ2-3|-|TRBV5-1
TGCGCCAGCTCTAACCAGGGGTACACAGATACGCAGTATTTT
CASSNQGYTDTQYF
>-|14|TRBJ1-6|-|TRBV19
TGTGCCAGTTCCCCCACAGGGTACGGTTCACCCCTCCACTTT
CASSPTGYGSPLHF
>-|15|TRBJ1-1|-|TRBV19
TGTGCCAGTAGTATAGGCAGGCTCTTGAACACTGAAGCTTTCTTT
CASSIGRLLNTEAFF
>-|15|TRBJ1-3|few|TRBV7-2
TGTGCCAGCAGCTCCGACCCGGCAGACGGAAACACCATATATTTT
CASSSDPADGNTIYF